Listed below are T cell receptor beta chains from one sample, sequenced in a study of blood T cell repertoires in COVID-19. Assay used: immunoSEQ multiplex PCR; TCRdb lists only in-frame clones, some missing. The sample holds about 380,000 clones, around 89% seen once. The specimen sequenced was peripheral blood. All receptors come from a man aged 35-49 years with acute or convalescent COVID-19. The CDR3 runs from the conserved cysteine through the conserved F or W. The order of the fields is D gene, V gene, CDR3 length, CDR3 protein. The D gene is left open where the match is weak.

-	TRBV10-3	15	CAISETGRLELVQFF
TRBD2	TRBV11-2	15	CASSFGAGWEGEQYF
-	TRBV3-1/TRBV3-2	16	CASSLPAGRGGNEAFF
-	TRBV7-9	16	CASSSVGQTSWETQYF
-	TRBV5-4	15	CASRSWWGGVETQYF
-	TRBV11-1	16	CASSLGSRLSTDTQYF
TRBD1	TRBV7-9	14	CASSFGQGNQPQHF
-	TRBV12-3/TRBV12-4	11	CASSLSRGYTF
-	TRBV19	13	CASNKEGYQPQHF
-	TRBV6-1	14	CASSDPAYNSPLHF
TRBD1	TRBV9	16	CASSPRDSLSFYGYTF
-	TRBV4-3	13	CASSQDRVAKLFF
TRBD1	TRBV9	15	CASSTGGVFNEKLFF
-	TRBV12-5	16	CASSRGARINQETQYF
-	TRBV4-1	14	CASSQDRLAGELFF
TRBD1	TRBV19	14	CASSVNRGSYEQYF
-	TRBV9	13	CASSRGGTYEQYF
TRBD1	TRBV5-1	14	CASRDGQGPNTIYF
-	TRBV29-1	15	CSVARWSSGANVLTF
-	TRBV5-1	14	CASSRRRAADEQYF
-	TRBV2	15	CASSEAQTSNYGYTF
-	TRBV6-5	13	CASSYNRATEAFF
TRBD2	TRBV18	15	CASSPGLAGTDTQYF
TRBD1	TRBV5-4	15	CASSKGQGGVYGYTF
-	TRBV28	15	CASSLTDPGYYGYTF
TRBD2	TRBV27	13	CASSFSGGYEQYF
-	TRBV9	15	CASTKGGGGTTEAFF
TRBD1	TRBV6-2/TRBV6-3	14	CASSYGTGVTEAFF
TRBD1	TRBV7-9	17	CASSLAGVRGFDQPQHF
TRBD1	TRBV6-5	13	CASSRQGAGVYTF
-	TRBV28	13	CASSSGVGNTIYF
TRBD2	TRBV5-6	18	CASSPLGTGGYPTGELFF
-	TRBV28	15	CASSRGGMHTDTQYF
TRBD2	TRBV27	16	CASSSHGGLASYEQYF
TRBD2	TRBV27	16	CASSWSEAGALYEQYF
TRBD1	TRBV29-1	16	CSVEDGRWQGAREQYF
-	TRBV11-2	16	CASSLPLRQSHQPQHF
-	TRBV30	13	CAWGPKSVPPQHF
TRBD1	TRBV5-1	15	CASSLRTGRNEKLFF
-	TRBV19	14	CASSTDRVNTEAFF
-	TRBV9	14	CASSTRGEAGELFF
TRBD2	TRBV10-1	15	CASSLAGETTGELFF
-	TRBV28	14	CASRNPGADEKLFF